The rows below give T cell receptor beta chains drawn from one sample of a study of T cell responses to AZD1222 COVID-19 vaccine. Profiled with immunoSEQ multiplex PCR; TCRdb holds only in-frame clones, not every one. The table includes roughly 180,000 clones, 80% to 90% detected once. This material consisted of peripheral blood, taken on day 0 of AZD1222 vaccination. These receptors were taken from an adult in good health. Each CDR3 is given with its conserved first and last residue. The order of the fields is CDR3 protein, CDR3 DNA, V gene, D gene, J gene, clone size. D genes are given only for firm matches. Clone size is not always given. Where it is, it says once, few, many or a class for expanded clones.

CDR3aa: CASSRAGEGNYGYTF
CDR3nt: TGTGCCAGCAGTCGAGCGGGGGAGGGTAACTATGGCTACACCTTC
v_gene: TRBV27
d_gene: NA
j_gene: TRBJ1-2
abundance: NA

CDR3aa: CASRSRLFSTDTQYF
CDR3nt: TGTGCCAGCAGGTCACGACTTTTCAGCACAGATACGCAGTATTTT
v_gene: TRBV13
d_gene: NA
j_gene: TRBJ2-3
abundance: NA

CDR3aa: CASSEGTKTDTQYF
CDR3nt: TGTGCCAGCAGCGAGGGGACCAAGACAGATACGCAGTATTTT
v_gene: TRBV9
d_gene: NA
j_gene: TRBJ2-3
abundance: NA

CDR3aa: CASSTSGTSYEQYF
CDR3nt: TGTGCCAGCAGCACTAGCGGGACCTCCTACGAGCAGTACTTC
v_gene: TRBV11-2
d_gene: TRBD2
j_gene: TRBJ2-7
abundance: NA

CDR3aa: CASSLGGYRDSMTNYGYTF
CDR3nt: TGTGCCAGCAGCCTAGGGGGCTACCGGGACAGCATGACTAACTATGGCTACACCTTC
v_gene: TRBV9
d_gene: TRBD1
j_gene: TRBJ1-2
abundance: NA

CDR3aa: CASSTRDRWEGEKLFF
CDR3nt: TGTGCCAGCAGCACCAGGGACCGTTGGGAGGGAGAAAAACTGTTTTTT
v_gene: TRBV5-4
d_gene: NA
j_gene: TRBJ1-4
abundance: NA

CDR3aa: CASSQDSGGAETQYF
CDR3nt: TGTGCCAGCAGCCAAGATAGCGGGGGGGCCGAGACCCAGTACTTC
v_gene: TRBV4-2
d_gene: TRBD2
j_gene: TRBJ2-5
abundance: NA

CDR3aa: CASRDGNSPLHF
CDR3nt: TGTGCCAGCAGGGACGGTAATTCACCCCTCCACTTT
v_gene: TRBV6-5
d_gene: NA
j_gene: TRBJ1-6
abundance: NA

CDR3aa: CASGGAGGELFF
CDR3nt: TGTGCCAGCGGGGGGGCCGGCGGGGAGCTGTTTTTT
v_gene: TRBV3-1/TRBV3-2
d_gene: NA
j_gene: TRBJ2-2
abundance: NA

CDR3aa: CSVEKEETTSYEQYF
CDR3nt: TGCAGCGTTGAAAAGGAGGAGACAACTTCCTACGAGCAGTACTTC
v_gene: TRBV29-1
d_gene: NA
j_gene: TRBJ2-7
abundance: NA

CDR3aa: CASGLGDRPFSNQPQHF
CDR3nt: TGTGCTAGTGGCCTCGGGGACAGACCTTTTAGCAATCAGCCCCAGCATTTT
v_gene: TRBV12-5
d_gene: TRBD1
j_gene: TRBJ1-5
abundance: NA

CDR3aa: CASRSGANVLTF
CDR3nt: TGTGCCAGTAGATCTGGGGCCAACGTCCTGACTTTC
v_gene: TRBV19
d_gene: NA
j_gene: TRBJ2-6
abundance: NA

CDR3aa: CASSRDSNYGYTF
CDR3nt: TGTGCCAGCAGCCGGGACAGCAACTATGGCTACACCTTC
v_gene: TRBV7-3
d_gene: TRBD1
j_gene: TRBJ1-2
abundance: NA

CDR3aa: CASSQELWQGARYEQYF
CDR3nt: TGCGCCAGCAGCCAAGAATTATGGCAGGGGGCGAGGTACGAGCAGTACTTC
v_gene: TRBV4-1
d_gene: TRBD1
j_gene: TRBJ2-7
abundance: few

CDR3aa: CASSSAGTRRLGTQYF
CDR3nt: TGTGCCAGCAGCTCCGCCGGGACTCGACGGCTGGGTACGCAGTATTTT
v_gene: TRBV7-3
d_gene: NA
j_gene: TRBJ2-3
abundance: NA

CDR3aa: CAWSVFSGSSYNEQFF
CDR3nt: TGTGCCTGGAGTGTCTTTAGCGGGAGCTCCTACAATGAGCAGTTCTTC
v_gene: TRBV30
d_gene: TRBD2
j_gene: TRBJ2-1
abundance: once

CDR3aa: CASSNRDSSTDTQYF
CDR3nt: TGTGCCAGCAGCAACCGGGACAGCAGCACAGATACGCAGTATTTT
v_gene: TRBV7-9
d_gene: TRBD1
j_gene: TRBJ2-3
abundance: once

CDR3aa: CASSQDRVELGETQYF
CDR3nt: TGTGCCAGCAGCCAAGATCGAGTCGAATTGGGTGAGACCCAGTACTTC
v_gene: TRBV14
d_gene: NA
j_gene: TRBJ2-5
abundance: NA

CDR3aa: CASSHLQGLGEKLFF
CDR3nt: TGTGCCAGCAGCCACTTACAGGGGTTGGGCGAAAAACTGTTTTTT
v_gene: TRBV14
d_gene: TRBD1
j_gene: TRBJ1-4
abundance: NA

CDR3aa: CASSRQGGQPQHF
CDR3nt: TGTGCCAGCAGTCGACAGGGCGGTCAGCCCCAGCATTTT
v_gene: TRBV27
d_gene: TRBD1
j_gene: TRBJ1-5
abundance: NA

CDR3aa: CASSLEGGRHQPQHF
CDR3nt: TGTGCCAGCAGCTTAGAAGGGGGTAGACATCAGCCCCAGCATTTT
v_gene: TRBV7-2
d_gene: NA
j_gene: TRBJ1-5
abundance: NA

CDR3aa: CASSFRGGEAFF
CDR3nt: TGTGCCAGCAGTTTTCGGGGAGGTGAAGCTTTCTTT
v_gene: TRBV6-5
d_gene: NA
j_gene: TRBJ1-1
abundance: NA

CDR3aa: CASSLTRIAGGSYNEQFF
CDR3nt: TGTGCCAGCAGCTTAACGAGGATAGCGGGGGGATCCTACAATGAGCAGTTCTTC
v_gene: TRBV7-3
d_gene: TRBD2
j_gene: TRBJ2-1
abundance: NA

CDR3aa: CASSYRTLYEQYF
CDR3nt: TGTGCCAGCAGTTACCGGACCCTCTACGAGCAGTACTTC
v_gene: TRBV6-2/TRBV6-3
d_gene: NA
j_gene: TRBJ2-7
abundance: NA

CDR3aa: CASSLPTGTGNTIYF
CDR3nt: TGTGCCAGCAGCTTACCCACAGGGACTGGAAACACCATATATTTT
v_gene: TRBV11-2
d_gene: NA
j_gene: TRBJ1-3
abundance: NA

CDR3aa: CASRSGQNQETQYF
CDR3nt: TGTGCCAGCAGGTCGGGACAGAACCAAGAGACCCAGTACTTC
v_gene: TRBV6-7
d_gene: TRBD1
j_gene: TRBJ2-5
abundance: once

CDR3aa: CASSLQQALGYTF
CDR3nt: TGTGCCAGCAGTTTACAACAGGCCCTGGGCTACACCTTC
v_gene: TRBV28
d_gene: NA
j_gene: TRBJ1-2
abundance: NA

CDR3aa: CASSLVGGGMYNEQFF
CDR3nt: TGTGCCAGCAGCTTAGTCGGAGGGGGGATGTACAATGAGCAGTTCTTC
v_gene: TRBV7-8
d_gene: NA
j_gene: TRBJ2-1
abundance: NA

CDR3aa: CALGVKTARGYEQYF
CDR3nt: TGTGCCCTAGGGGTCAAAACGGCCAGGGGCTACGAGCAGTACTTC
v_gene: TRBV30
d_gene: NA
j_gene: TRBJ2-7
abundance: NA

CDR3aa: CASSVDQGGEQYF
CDR3nt: TGTGCCAGCAGCGTAGATCAAGGGGGCGAGCAGTACTTC
v_gene: TRBV9
d_gene: NA
j_gene: TRBJ2-7
abundance: once

CDR3aa: CATSSEDRGRQPQHF
CDR3nt: TGTGCCACCAGCAGTGAAGACAGGGGTCGACAGCCCCAGCATTTT
v_gene: TRBV15
d_gene: TRBD1
j_gene: TRBJ1-5
abundance: NA

CDR3aa: CAIGRDQNTEAFF
CDR3nt: TGTGCCATCGGGCGAGACCAGAACACTGAAGCTTTCTTT
v_gene: TRBV10-3
d_gene: NA
j_gene: TRBJ1-1
abundance: NA

CDR3aa: CASSLPGTGSYSNQPQHF
CDR3nt: TGTGCCAGCAGTTTACCCGGGACAGGCAGCTATAGCAATCAGCCCCAGCATTTT
v_gene: TRBV28
d_gene: TRBD1
j_gene: TRBJ1-5
abundance: NA

CDR3aa: CASSQGPGGTAQETQYF
CDR3nt: TGCGCCAGCAGCCAAGGCCCGGGGGGGACCGCTCAAGAGACCCAGTACTTC
v_gene: TRBV4-3
d_gene: TRBD2
j_gene: TRBJ2-5
abundance: few

CDR3aa: CASRAAYQRKAFF
CDR3nt: TGTGCCAGCAGGGCGGCATACCAGCGTAAAGCTTTCTTT
v_gene: TRBV28
d_gene: NA
j_gene: TRBJ1-1
abundance: NA

CDR3aa: CASSTDRNTIYF
CDR3nt: TGTGCCAGTAGTACGGACAGGAACACCATATATTTT
v_gene: TRBV19
d_gene: TRBD1
j_gene: TRBJ1-3
abundance: few

CDR3aa: CATSRERTGTRNTQYF
CDR3nt: TGTGCCACCAGCAGAGAGAGGACAGGGACAAGAAATACGCAGTATTTT
v_gene: TRBV15
d_gene: TRBD1
j_gene: TRBJ2-3
abundance: NA

CDR3aa: CASSFRDTEAFF
CDR3nt: TGCGCCAGCAGCTTCCGTGACACTGAAGCTTTCTTT
v_gene: TRBV5-1
d_gene: NA
j_gene: TRBJ1-1
abundance: NA

CDR3aa: CASSQGQAGSYTF
CDR3nt: TGTGCCAGCAGCCAGGGACAGGCGGGGAGCTACACCTTC
v_gene: TRBV7-3
d_gene: TRBD1
j_gene: TRBJ1-2
abundance: few

CDR3aa: CSVGGDRGRSTGELFF
CDR3nt: TGCAGCGTTGGCGGCGACAGGGGGCGGTCGACCGGGGAGCTGTTTTTT
v_gene: TRBV29-1
d_gene: TRBD1
j_gene: TRBJ2-2
abundance: NA

CDR3aa: CASSIGLAGGRDEQFF
CDR3nt: TGTGCCAGTAGTATCGGACTAGCGGGGGGGAGGGATGAGCAGTTCTTC
v_gene: TRBV19
d_gene: TRBD2
j_gene: TRBJ2-1
abundance: few

CDR3aa: CASSLGSGPPEDTQYF
CDR3nt: TGTGCCAGCAGCTTAGGTTCAGGTCCGCCCGAAGATACGCAGTATTTT
v_gene: TRBV7-2
d_gene: NA
j_gene: TRBJ2-3
abundance: NA

CDR3aa: CASSQVGREQYF
CDR3nt: TGTGCCAGCAGCCAAGTGGGGCGCGAGCAGTACTTC
v_gene: TRBV14
d_gene: NA
j_gene: TRBJ2-7
abundance: NA

CDR3aa: CASSLFGNTIYF
CDR3nt: TGTGCTAGTAGCCTTTTCGGAAACACCATATATTTT
v_gene: TRBV12-5
d_gene: NA
j_gene: TRBJ1-3
abundance: few

CDR3aa: CASTPDGNYEQYF
CDR3nt: TGCGCCAGCACCCCGGACGGGAACTACGAGCAGTACTTC
v_gene: TRBV5-1
d_gene: NA
j_gene: TRBJ2-7
abundance: NA

CDR3aa: CASSLGGSMNTGELFF
CDR3nt: TGTGCCAGCAGCTTAGGAGGATCTATGAACACCGGGGAGCTGTTTTTT
v_gene: TRBV7-3
d_gene: NA
j_gene: TRBJ2-2
abundance: once

CDR3aa: CASSELQGTTEAFF
CDR3nt: TGTGCCAGCAGTGAATTGCAAGGGACCACTGAAGCTTTCTTT
v_gene: TRBV6-1
d_gene: NA
j_gene: TRBJ1-1
abundance: NA

CDR3aa: CASNGIRRADTQYF
CDR3nt: TGTGCCAGCAACGGAATAAGGAGGGCAGATACGCAGTATTTT
v_gene: TRBV6-5
d_gene: NA
j_gene: TRBJ2-3
abundance: NA

CDR3aa: CASRALSQGNTEAFF
CDR3nt: TGTGCCAGCAGAGCCCTTTCACAGGGAAACACTGAAGCTTTCTTT
v_gene: TRBV6-5
d_gene: NA
j_gene: TRBJ1-1
abundance: NA

CDR3aa: CASSFSGGAGETQYF
CDR3nt: TGTGCCAGCAGCTTTAGCGGGGGGGCTGGGGAGACCCAGTACTTC
v_gene: TRBV11-2
d_gene: TRBD2
j_gene: TRBJ2-5
abundance: NA

CDR3aa: CASSPGGLGELFF
CDR3nt: TGTGCCAGCTCACCCGGGGGCCTCGGGGAGCTGTTTTTT
v_gene: TRBV18
d_gene: NA
j_gene: TRBJ2-2
abundance: NA

CDR3aa: CAWTDREAFF
CDR3nt: TGTGCCTGGACAGACCGTGAAGCTTTCTTT
v_gene: TRBV30
d_gene: NA
j_gene: TRBJ1-1
abundance: NA

CDR3aa: CASSREPRTGGDYGYTF
CDR3nt: TGTGCCAGCAGCCGGGAACCGAGGACAGGGGGCGACTATGGCTACACCTTC
v_gene: TRBV4-2
d_gene: TRBD1
j_gene: TRBJ1-2
abundance: NA

CDR3aa: CASSPRQGSNTEAFF
CDR3nt: TGTGCCAGCAGCCCCAGACAGGGGTCGAACACTGAAGCTTTCTTT
v_gene: TRBV14
d_gene: TRBD1
j_gene: TRBJ1-1
abundance: NA

CDR3aa: CATDTGLSNQPQHF
CDR3nt: TGTGCCACCGATACAGGGCTGAGCAATCAGCCCCAGCATTTT
v_gene: TRBV18
d_gene: NA
j_gene: TRBJ1-5
abundance: few

CDR3aa: CAWGLARNTGELFF
CDR3nt: TGTGCCTGGGGACTAGCGAGGAACACCGGGGAGCTGTTTTTT
v_gene: TRBV30
d_gene: TRBD2
j_gene: TRBJ2-2
abundance: few

CDR3aa: CASSPSGSGNEQFF
CDR3nt: TGTGCCAGCAGCCCTAGCGGGAGTGGGAATGAGCAGTTCTTC
v_gene: TRBV5-5
d_gene: TRBD2
j_gene: TRBJ2-1
abundance: NA